Each of the 15 T cell receptor beta chains below was sequenced from the same sample in a study of shared clonotypes between healthy human individuals (dated by TCRdb to 2020 to 2021). The library was prepared using the immunoSEQ multiplex PCR assay. In TCRdb, the immuneACCESS table is reduced to in-frame sequences with V and J assigned. These tables do not hold every clone; where another copy was compared, an unresolved V gene accounts for under half, and the others remain unexplained. The sample table shows 150,000 to 200,000 clones, and approximately 61% are seen once. The ten biggest clones cover under 11% of the sample. The specimen sequenced was memory CD4+ T cells sorted from blood. In the paper's terms, the cell subset or site label means: CD45RA-negative fraction. These receptors were taken from a man under 40 in good health.

The J gene is TRBJ1-2, the V gene TRBV10-3; 7 bases fit TRBD1. V shed 7 bases and J 7 bases; nucleotides not matched to a gene: 9. From germline, CDR1 is ENHRY and CDR2 SYGVKD. The CDR3 contains 13 residues. CDR3 loop: CAIIPGAGGGYTF. The CDR3 DNA reads TGTGCCATCATCCCAGGGGCAGGGGGTGGCTACACCTTC.

The V gene is TRBV2, the J gene TRBJ2-1; D is perhaps TRBD2 (5 bases). The CDR3 sequence is 15 residues long. Germline V gives CDR1 SNHLY, CDR2 FYNNEI. V lost 6 bases and J lost 0, with 12 bases in between. CDR3 nucleotide sequence: TGTGCCAGCAGCTTACTAGGGAGCTCCTACAATGAGCAGTTCTTC. It translates to CASSLLGSSYNEQFF.

V gene TRBV11-2 combines with J gene TRBJ2-7; D is ambiguous. The germline V and J ends were trimmed by 4 bases and 3 bases, with 19 bases remaining between them. The CDR3 is made up of 16 amino acids. CDR1 and CDR2 from the germline V gene are SGHAT and FQNNGV. CDR3 sequence reads: CASSSIKRAKDYEQYF. As DNA, the CDR3 is TGTGCCAGCAGCTCAATTAAACGAGCTAAGGACTACGAGCAGTACTTC.

This clone was observed a single time. The J gene is TRBJ2-7, the V gene TRBV5-1; TRBD1 matches at 9 bases. The CDR3 totals 15 residues. CDR1 SGHRS and CDR2 YFSETQ come from the germline V gene. With V trimmed by 4 bases and J by 6 bases, 11 bases remained unmatched. The CDR3 is CASSIPGQGRLEQYF. CDR3 coding DNA: TGCGCCAGCAGCATCCCGGGACAGGGTAGGCTCGAGCAGTACTTC.

The chain links TRBV10-3 to TRBJ2-3; D is possibly TRBD1 or TRBD2 (5 bases each). V lost 6 bases and J 8 bases, leaving 18 bases between the germline ends. This CDR3 has 14 amino acids. CDR1 is ENHRY and CDR2 is SYGVKD in the germline V gene. CDR3 bases: TGTGCCATCAGAACCGGGACCGGACATGGTACGCAGTATTTT. It specifies CAIRTGTGHGTQYF.

The chain combines TRBV6-1 with TRBJ2-2, with TRBD1 matching 7 bases. Germline V lookup: CDR1 MNHNS, CDR2 SASEGT. This CDR3 is 14 amino acids long. The trim removed 10 bases at V and 3 bases at J, leaving 8 bases unmatched. CDR3 sequence: CATGTEEYTGELFF. The CDR3 bases are TGTGCCACGGGGACAGAGGAGTACACCGGGGAGCTGTTTTTT.

The rearrangement uses TRBV23-1 and TRBJ2-7, with 9 bases aligning to TRBD2. TRBV23-1 qualifies as an ORF whose function is uncertain. J gave up 1 base and V 4 bases, and 8 bases lay outside the gene matches. The CDR3 loop spans 16 amino acids. This chain's CDR3 is CASSPQRGVVSYEQYF. The CDR3 nucleotides are TGCGCCAGCAGTCCCCAGCGGGGGGTCGTTTCCTACGAGCAGTACTTC.

This clone was observed once. The J gene is TRBJ1-2, the V gene TRBV6-1; 8 positions agree with TRBD1. CDR1 and CDR2 from the germline V gene are MNHNS and SASEGT. The CDR3 runs to 12 residues. J was trimmed by 6 bases and V by 6 bases; bases with no gene match: 3. The CDR3 sequence is CASRDRAHGYTF. The CDR3 DNA reads as TGTGCCAGCAGGGACAGGGCTCATGGCTACACCTTC.

The chain employs TRBV2 and TRBJ1-3; TRBD1 might be the D (5 bases). Germline V gene data show CDR1 as SNHLY and CDR2 as FYNNEI. The CDR3 runs to 16 residues. V lost 5 bases and J lost 1, with 15 bases in between. The DNA for the CDR3 is TGTGCCAGCAGTAGTCAGGGCCGAAGGTCTGGAAACACCATATATTTT. It codes for CASSSQGRRSGNTIYF.

This chain uses TRBV5-4 with TRBJ2-5; tentative D call: TRBD2 (6 bases). This CDR3 is 13 amino acids long. The V end was cut by 2 bases, the J end by 5 bases, with 10 bases between. The germline V gene has CDR1 SGHNT and CDR2 YYREEE (reference sequence). This chain's CDR3 is CASSLSGVETQYF. CDR3 nucleotides: TGTGCCAGCAGCTTATCGGGAGTTGAGACCCAGTACTTC.

The J gene is TRBJ1-5, the V gene TRBV2, with D unclear. The CDR3 runs 13 residues. V gave up 4 bases and J gave up 6 bases, with 10 bases separating them. From germline, CDR1 is SNHLY and CDR2 FYNNEI. The CDR3 spells CASSVQEGQPQHF. DNA of the CDR3: TGTGCCAGCAGTGTCCAGGAAGGTCAGCCCCAGCATTTT.

This rearrangement joins TRBV10-3 to TRBJ1-1, with D tentatively TRBD1 (5 bases). Per germline, CDR1 ENHRY and CDR2 SYGVKD. The CDR3 covers 12 residues. V was trimmed by 6 bases and J by 7 bases, leaving 12 bases between them. CDR3 in amino acids: CAIRGGDGEAFF. The CDR3 bases are TGTGCCATCAGGGGCGGGGACGGTGAAGCTTTCTTT.

This clone was counted a single time. The chain links TRBV9 to TRBJ2-4; TRBD1 is a possible D gene (6 bases). Germline CDR1 reads SGDLS; CDR2 reads YYNGEE. V was clipped by 0 bases and J by 8 bases, with 15 bases between them. The CDR3 consists of 15 residues. The chain's CDR3 is CASSVASGVRDIQYF. As DNA, the CDR3 is TGTGCCAGCAGCGTAGCTTCAGGGGTTAGAGACATTCAGTACTTC.

This sequence joins TRBV11-2 and TRBJ1-3; no clear D gene. Between the trimmed V and J ends, which lost 5 bases and 4 bases, there was a span of 18 bases. The CDR3 is 16 residues long. The germline gives CDR1 SGHAT, CDR2 FQNNGV. The CDR3 DNA reads TGTGCCAGCAGCCCCAACGATTTTGGATTAGGAAACACCATATATTTT. As protein: CASSPNDFGLGNTIYF.

This clone appeared a few times. The gene calls are TRBV14 and TRBJ2-3; D is possibly TRBD2 (6 bases). The CDR3 has 13 residues. V gave up 4 bases and J gave up 3 bases, with 8 bases separating them. Germline V gives CDR1 SGHDN, CDR2 FVKESK. CDR3 residues: CASSPGVTDTQYF. The CDR3 bases are TGTGCCAGCAGCCCGGGAGTAACAGATACGCAGTATTTT. Full variable domain (missing parts from reference TRBV14 and TRBJ2-3): EAGVTQFPSHSVIEKGQTVTLRCDPISGHDNLYWYRRVMGKEIKFLLHFVKESKQDESGMPNNRFLAERTGGTYSTLKVQPAELEDSGVYFCASSPGVTDTQYFGPGTRLTVL.